This section outlines one TCR beta chain sequence together with its context. This clone's antigen is unknown. Library construction relied on the immunoSEQ multiplex PCR assay. A mixture of 60 forward primers for TCR Vbeta segments and 13 reverse primers for TCR Jbeta segments was used in the multiplex PCR. The CDR3 region of rearranged TCR beta genes was amplified from genomic DNA with a multiplex PCR assay. The amplified TCR beta libraries were sequenced on the Illumina HiSeq System as 87-base-pair reads. In the original analysis: In a later analysis, roughly 80 million unique TCR beta chains were counted across the 650 to 700 repertoires, and roughly 11 million of these chains were shared by at least two donors. Raw reads were error-corrected and collapsed into unique sequences by a nearest-neighbor algorithm in which closely related sequences were merged to remove PCR and sequencing errors. To assign V, D and J gene segments, CDR3 sequences were aligned to IMGT reference sequences. For a sequence to be retained, at least a six-nucleotide match to both a V gene segment and a J gene segment was required. Rearrangements were classified as productive when the CDR3 lacked stop codons and remained in frame with V and J, and all other rearrangements were classified as non-productive. CDR3 was defined according to IMGT convention as the region running from the second conserved V-encoded cysteine to the conserved J-encoded phenylalanine. The earlier analysis of 500 to 600 of the donors excluded sequences that lacked an unambiguous match to a single V gene segment. In an earlier analysis of roughly 600 of the donors, a V segment was called functional when productive rearrangements were above 56.7%, and segregating when the standard deviation between donors exceeded 5%. A statistical classification framework was developed to diagnose cytomegalovirus status using the catalog of TCR beta chain sequences. In a later analysis, TCR nucleotide sequences were compared against IMGT/GENE-DB human TR gene sequences so that V and J genes could be assigned. In a later analysis, CDR3 sequences and most-parsimonious VDJ recombination scenarios were assigned using the TCRdist pipeline. In a later analysis, each TCR beta chain was defined by its CDR3 amino acid sequence together with its V-gene family, and reads lacking a unique V-gene family were excluded. To address suspected cross-contamination and a sequencing artifact, a later analysis removed 592 highly shared, low-generation-probability nucleotide sequences. A later analysis calculated a clonal expansion index for each public chain from normalized within-repertoire ranks of inferred template counts. In a later analysis, generation probabilities were computed using a VDJ recombination model fitted to out-of-frame rearrangements, and the results were checked against IGoR. In a later analysis, TCR-TCR, TCR-HLA and TCR-CMV co-occurrence was scored with hypergeometric tests, and a repertoire-size bias correction was applied to TCR pairs. False discovery rates were estimated in a later analysis by permuting HLA or CMV assignments 20 times. In a later analysis, co-occurring TCRs were grouped with DBSCAN, and TCRdist sequence similarity was added when clustering was performed within HLA-allele-positive subsets. For co-occurrence clustering, repertoires with fewer than 30,000 or more than 120,000 public chains were excluded, along with five repertoires with anomalous nucleotide sharing. TCRdb obtained this table from immuneACCESS and retained in-frame rearrangements with V and J assigned. These tables miss some clones; where compared with another copy, unresolved V genes account for less than half of the shortfall, and the remainder is unexplained. Clonal size and the V and J genes are those of that table, whereas D and trimming came from the DNA. The sample's own table lists about 54,000 clones. Approximately 7% of the sample comes from the top ten.

This entry belongs to a study of cytomegalovirus exposure and HLA in healthy donors (dated by TCRdb to 2015 to 2018). With respect to the entire study: An earlier analysis of several hundred of the donors reported approximately 270 Gb of sequence data and around 110 million unique TCR beta sequences from 150 million to 200 million T cells. The number of donors typed differed by locus, with roughly 620-640 for A, B, C, DRB1 and DQB1, more than 500 for DQA1, under 610 for DPA1, and around 430 for DPB1. All discovery cohort repertoires had been generated using a single sequencing platform. In a later genetic analysis, genome-wide SNP genotypes for about three fifths of the roughly 670 donors were used, and that subset was treated as a discovery cohort. The study aimed to test whether cataloging public T cell receptors could reveal signatures of past pathogen exposure. Besides the first cohort of 500 to 700 subjects, a separate validation cohort made up of roughly 120 different subjects was used. Because of strong linkage in the cohort, five DR-DQ haplotypes were treated as single units for association and clustering. The T cell repertoires of some 700 subjects were profiled by immunosequencing and related to cytomegalovirus serostatus. Rather than using new phenotypic data, the later analysis identified candidate immune exposures from TCR beta sequences and from how often those sequences occurred across donors. The genetic ancestry cluster associated with self-reported Caucasian donors included roughly four fifths of the 398 genotyped donors. To study patterns of TCR occurrence, a later analysis re-analyzed previously published TCR beta repertoires from 666 donors and added high-resolution HLA genotyping. About 300 gigabases of sequencing data and tens of millions of unique TCR sequences were included in an early release covering under 650 HLA-typed donors. To predict cytomegalovirus infection status, the study brought together high-throughput TCR immunosequencing, statistical association of individual TCRs with disease status, and machine learning. Among roughly 400 genotyped donors of the cohort, an average of around 250,000 unique TCR beta nucleotide sequences was sequenced per donor, of which approximately 18% were non-productive. Alongside the repertoire data, information on donor age, sex, ethnicity and CMV serostatus was compiled. HLA typing included class I and class II loci at four-digit resolution. An earlier analysis of around 580 of the donors used high-throughput TCR beta sequencing to judge whether each TCR beta V gene segment behaved as functional or pseudogenic. Broader findings and caveats from the paper: A further reported finding was that TCR beta sequences accurately predicted the HLA-A and HLA-B alleles for most subjects in the first cohort. Compared with the 666-donor mean, donors in an Asian-associated ancestry cluster had fewer N-insertions in productive TCRs, according to a later genetic analysis. Most TCR sequences were seen in very few donors, while some public TCRs were found in many individuals. In this cohort, only TCR beta chains were sequenced, and detectable features were limited by the absence of alpha or paired-chain data. Several of the top co-occurrence clusters appeared to be linked to parvovirus B19, influenza, CMV and Epstein-Barr virus, according to a later analysis. The classifier was reported to diagnose cytomegalovirus status with high specificity and sensitivity in both the original cohort and the validation cohort. Most CMV-associated TCR beta chains appeared to be HLA-restricted in a later analysis, and the HLA associations seemed to be driven largely by CMV exposure. It was suggested by the authors that the approach could potentially be generalized to other disease states and immunological phenotypes. A total of fewer than 200 TCR beta chains were listed by the study as associated with cytomegalovirus. Sequencing depth was assumed to be roughly uniform across donors in the presence/absence analyses, though that assumption may not hold. Linkage disequilibrium might explain the correlated functional status among segregating V segments, but an unknown experimental factor could not be excluded. Because some donors lacked HLA typing at each locus, the association tests relied only on the typed subset. Because the 87-base-pair reads could not distinguish some IMGT-functional V segments, including TRBV6-2 and TRBV6-3, those segments were excluded. Broadly in line with IMGT annotations, most TCR beta V segments showed up in productive rearrangements about 87% or about 30% of the time in an earlier analysis of 450 to 600 of the donors. Because counts were too low, about 15 rarely observed V segments, including chromosome 9 orphons, were left out of the earlier analysis of about 500 of the donors. When HLA alleles, especially DR and DQ, strongly co-occurred, TCR associations were difficult to assign to individual alleles. The only immune exposure information available for the cohort was CMV serostatus. The sequencing pipeline was judged likely to have produced a cluster of highly shared sequence variants as a technical artifact. At a false discovery rate of 0.05, a later analysis linked roughly 17,000 TCR beta sequences to specific HLA alleles. A later analysis found that HLA-associated TCR beta chains were more clonally expanded and had lower generation probabilities than equally common non-associated chains. In a later genetic analysis, a missense DCLRE1C variant was associated with V-gene and J-gene trimming of TCR beta chains, and the association was replicated in an independent cohort. A later analysis found that TCR association rates varied across HLA loci, with DRB1 alleles showing the most associated TCRs and HLA-C alleles the fewest. In vitro tests confirmed that three of the cytomegalovirus-associated TCR beta chains recognize cytomegalovirus antigens.

Deletion took 0 bases off V and 6 bases off J, with a span of 18 bases between the germline ends. Reading the germline V gene gives CDR1 LGHNA and CDR2 YNFKEQ. Inclusive of the bounding cysteine and phenylalanine, the CDR3 is 17 residues long. Only the CDR3 part of the read is kept: 51 bases, read in frame from the first base. The cohort comprised around 690 healthy bone marrow donors. All cohort members were sampled while nominally healthy, although unrecorded immune exposures were likely present. The donor was CMV seronegative and was included in the group of several hundred seronegative cohort members. A peripheral blood sample was collected from each donor, and TCR beta sequencing was performed on peripheral blood mononuclear cells. The Qiagen DNeasy Blood Extraction Kit was used to extract genomic DNA from the blood cell samples.

Sequenced sample: PBMCs. This receptor was identified in a woman aged 40 to 49 in good health and CMV-seronegative. The chain is made from TRBV4-2 and TRBJ2-1; matching of 7 bases hints at TRBD2 as the D gene. The CDR3 here reads CASSQEVRGGAVNEQFF. The nucleotide sequence is TGTGCCAGCAGCCAAGAAGTAAGGGGGGGGGCGGTCAATGAGCAGTTCTTC.